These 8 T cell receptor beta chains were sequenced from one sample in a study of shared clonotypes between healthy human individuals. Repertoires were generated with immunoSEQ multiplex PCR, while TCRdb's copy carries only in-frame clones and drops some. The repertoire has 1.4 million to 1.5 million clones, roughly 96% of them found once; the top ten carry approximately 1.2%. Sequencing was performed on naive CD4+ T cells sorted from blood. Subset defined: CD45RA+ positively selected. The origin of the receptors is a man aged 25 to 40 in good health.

This chain's CDR3 is CASSQEPRLAGVHEELFF. CDR3 DNA sequence: TGCGCCAGCAGCCAAGAACCCCGGCTAGCGGGAGTTCATGAGGAGCTGTTTTTT. The chain has TRBV4-1 and TRBJ2-2; 10 nucleotides line up with TRBD2. J was trimmed by 10 bases and V by 0 bases; bases with no gene match: 14. The CDR3 is 18 residues long. Per the germline V gene, CDR1 is MGHRA and CDR2 is YSYEKL.

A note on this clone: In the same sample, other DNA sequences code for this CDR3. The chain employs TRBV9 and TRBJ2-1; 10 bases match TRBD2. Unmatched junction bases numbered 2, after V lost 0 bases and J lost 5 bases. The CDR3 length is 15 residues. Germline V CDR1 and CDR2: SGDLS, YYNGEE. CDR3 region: CASSVGTSGNNEQFF. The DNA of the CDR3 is TGTGCCAGCAGCGTAGGGACTAGCGGAAACAATGAGCAGTTCTTC.

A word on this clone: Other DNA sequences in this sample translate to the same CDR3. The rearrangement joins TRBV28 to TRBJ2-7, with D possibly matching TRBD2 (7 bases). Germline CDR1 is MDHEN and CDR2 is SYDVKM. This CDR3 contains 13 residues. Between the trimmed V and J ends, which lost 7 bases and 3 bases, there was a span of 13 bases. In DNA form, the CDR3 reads TGTGCCAGCACCGGGGGCGGGAGCTACGAGCAGTACTTC. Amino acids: CASTGGGSYEQYF.

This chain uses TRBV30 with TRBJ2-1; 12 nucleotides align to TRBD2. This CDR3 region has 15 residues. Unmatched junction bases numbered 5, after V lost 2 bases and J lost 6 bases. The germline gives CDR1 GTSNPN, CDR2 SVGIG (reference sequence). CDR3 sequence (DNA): TGTGCCTGGAGTCAGACTAGCGGGAGTGTCAATGAGCAGTTCTTC. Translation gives CAWSQTSGSVNEQFF.

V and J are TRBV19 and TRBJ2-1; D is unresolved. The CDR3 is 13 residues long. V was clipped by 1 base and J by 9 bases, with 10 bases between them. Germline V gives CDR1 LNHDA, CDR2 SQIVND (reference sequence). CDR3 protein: CASSIGGVGEQFF. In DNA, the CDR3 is TGTGCCAGTAGTATAGGTGGGGTCGGTGAGCAGTTCTTC.

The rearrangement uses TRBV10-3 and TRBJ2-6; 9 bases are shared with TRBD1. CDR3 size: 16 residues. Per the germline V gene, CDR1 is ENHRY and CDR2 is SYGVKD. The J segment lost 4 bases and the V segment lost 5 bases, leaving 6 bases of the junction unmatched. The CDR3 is CAISTTGTGGANVLTF. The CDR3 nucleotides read TGTGCCATCAGTACCACCGGGACAGGGGGGGCCAACGTCCTGACTTTC.

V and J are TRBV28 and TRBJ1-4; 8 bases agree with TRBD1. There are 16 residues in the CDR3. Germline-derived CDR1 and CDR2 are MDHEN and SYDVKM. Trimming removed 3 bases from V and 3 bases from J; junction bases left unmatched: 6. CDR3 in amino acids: CASSFNQGAANEKLFF. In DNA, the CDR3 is TGTGCCAGCAGTTTTAACCAGGGGGCAGCTAATGAAAAACTGTTTTTT.

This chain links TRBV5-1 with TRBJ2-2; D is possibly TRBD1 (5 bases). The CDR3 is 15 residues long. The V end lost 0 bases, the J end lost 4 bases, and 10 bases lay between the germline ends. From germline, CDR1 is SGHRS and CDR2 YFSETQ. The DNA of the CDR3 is TGCGCCAGCAGCTTGGGACAGACAGCCACCGGGGAGCTGTTTTTT. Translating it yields CASSLGQTATGELFF.